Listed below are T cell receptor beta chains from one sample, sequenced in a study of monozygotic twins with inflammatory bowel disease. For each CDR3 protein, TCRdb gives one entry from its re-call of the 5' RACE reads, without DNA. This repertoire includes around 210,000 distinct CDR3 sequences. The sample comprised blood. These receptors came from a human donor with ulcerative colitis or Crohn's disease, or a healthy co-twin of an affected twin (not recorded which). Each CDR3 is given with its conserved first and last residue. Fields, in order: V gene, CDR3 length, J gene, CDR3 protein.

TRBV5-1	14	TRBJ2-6	CASTEPPGANVLTF
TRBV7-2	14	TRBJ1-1	CASSLEQWNTEAFF
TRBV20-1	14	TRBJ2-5	CSARDTAKGETQYF
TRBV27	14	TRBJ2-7	CASFPLARPYEQYF
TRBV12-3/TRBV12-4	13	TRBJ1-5	CASSFTGGEPQHF
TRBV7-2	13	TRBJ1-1	CASSLSKNTEAFF
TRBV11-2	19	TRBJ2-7	CASSFGVRLAGGPVLEQYF
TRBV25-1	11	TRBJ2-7	CASSDQGQWIF
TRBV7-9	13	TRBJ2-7	CASRLAGADEQYF
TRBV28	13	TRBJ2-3	CASSLSATDTQYF
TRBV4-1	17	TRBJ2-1	CASSQAGAHSSYNEQFF
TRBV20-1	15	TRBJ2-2	CSASKGATLSGELFF
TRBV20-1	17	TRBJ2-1	CSAPSVLAGDGLNEQFF
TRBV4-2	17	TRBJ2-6	CASSHLSGVSGANVLTF
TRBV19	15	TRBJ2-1	CASSSSTSPYNEQFF
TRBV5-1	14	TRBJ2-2	CASSRTTPTGELFF
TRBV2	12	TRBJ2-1	CASTYSGAEQFF
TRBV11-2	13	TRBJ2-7	CASSPITAYEQYF
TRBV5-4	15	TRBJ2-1	CASSPGTPSYNEQFF
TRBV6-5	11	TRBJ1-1	CASSWLNEAFF
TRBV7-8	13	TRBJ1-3	CASSLFSGNTIYF
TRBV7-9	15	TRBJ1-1	CASSFSSGTYTEAFF